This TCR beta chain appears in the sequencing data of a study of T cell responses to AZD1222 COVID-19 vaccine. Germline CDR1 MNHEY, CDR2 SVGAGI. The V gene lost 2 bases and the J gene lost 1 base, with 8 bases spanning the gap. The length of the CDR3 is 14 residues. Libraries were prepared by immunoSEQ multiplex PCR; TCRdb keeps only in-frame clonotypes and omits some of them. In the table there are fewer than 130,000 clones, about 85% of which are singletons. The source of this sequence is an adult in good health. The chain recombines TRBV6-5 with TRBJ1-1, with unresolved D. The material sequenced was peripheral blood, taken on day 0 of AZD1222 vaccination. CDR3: CASSYGYQNTEAFF. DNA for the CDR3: TGTGCCAGCAGTTACGGCTACCAGAACACTGAAGCTTTCTTT.